A single sample gave rise to the 19 T cell receptor beta chains below, sequenced in a study of CD4 T cells in relation to SARS-CoV-2 and coronaviruses. Sequencing was performed with immunoSEQ multiplex PCR; in TCRdb, only in-frame clones are kept and a portion is missing. The data hold about 37,000 clones, with more than 65% observed a single time. The antigens of these receptors remain unknown. Sequencing input: naive CD4+ T cells from PBMCs, cultured in vitro. Specified subset: naive CD4+ T cells isolated by negative enrichment. These receptors all stem from an adult with COVID-19.

This clone was detected only a few times. This chain links TRBV7-9 with TRBJ1-2; TRBD1 agrees at 7 bases. V was clipped by 0 bases and J by 2 bases; unmatched bases: 3. Germline values: CDR1 SEHNR, CDR2 FQNEAQ (reference sequence). The CDR3 length is 15 residues. CDR3 in amino acids: CASSLATGENYGYTF. The CDR3 nucleotides read TGTGCCAGCAGCTTAGCCACAGGGGAGAACTATGGCTACACCTTC.

This chain links TRBV30 with TRBJ2-7; D not certain. The CDR3 contains 11 residues. With 0 bases removed from V and 4 bases from J, the gap between germline ends came to 4 bases. From germline, CDR1 is GTSNPN and CDR2 SVGIG (reference sequence). The CDR3 DNA sequence: TGTGCCTGGAGTGTAGGGTACGAGCAGTACTTC. Residues: CAWSVGYEQYF. Full variable domain (missing parts from reference TRBV30 and TRBJ2-7): SQTIHQWPATLVQPVGSPLSLECTVEGTSNPNLYWYRQAAGRGLQLLFYSVGIGQISSEVPQNLSASRPQDRQFILSSKKLLLSDSGFYLCAWSVGYEQYFGPGTRLTVT.

In its sample, this clone was seen a few times. The chain carries TRBV10-3 and TRBJ2-6; D is possibly TRBD1 (5 bases). CDR3 size: 14 residues. CDR1 and CDR2 from the germline V gene are ENHRY and SYGVKD. The V end lost 8 bases, the J end lost 3 bases, and 11 bases lay between the germline ends. CDR3 in amino acids: CAIGASDGANVLTF. The DNA of the CDR3 is TGTGCCATCGGGGCCTCTGATGGGGCCAACGTCCTGACTTTC.

The rearrangement links TRBV3-1 (or the pseudogene TRBV3-2) to TRBJ1-2, with 9 nucleotides matching TRBD1. This CDR3 has 14 amino acids. V trimming: 4 bases; J trimming: 6 bases; junction bases outside the gene matches: 6. Germline CDR1 LGHDT, CDR2 YNNKEL (reference sequence). This CDR3 reads CASSPTGGNNGYTF. The CDR3 DNA reads as TGTGCCAGCAGCCCGACAGGGGGTAATAATGGCTACACCTTC.

The V gene is TRBV5-1, the J gene TRBJ2-3; 7 nucleotides line up with TRBD2. This CDR3 region has 17 residues. Germline V gene lookup returns CDR1 SGHRS and CDR2 YFSETQ. Losses at the gene ends were 4 bases for V and 4 bases for J; bases not matched to a gene: 15. The CDR3 DNA reads TGCGCCAGCAGCCTGGAGGGAGGGGTGGCGGGAGCAGATACGCAGTATTTT. It yields the protein CASSLEGGVAGADTQYF.

V and J are TRBV28 and TRBJ2-3; TRBD2 agrees at 7 bases. Germline V CDR1 and CDR2: MDHEN, SYDVKM. The CDR3 sequence is 15 residues long. With 7 bases clipped from V and 1 base from J, the junction kept 8 bases outside the gene matches. The CDR3 loop reads CASMVGGPGTDTQYF. The CDR3 DNA follows: TGTGCCAGCATGGTGGGAGGGCCTGGCACAGATACGCAGTATTTT.

The gene calls are TRBV30 and TRBJ2-1; TRBD2 agrees at 9 bases. CDR1 and CDR2 from the germline V gene are GTSNPN and SVGIG (reference sequence). Trimming removed 2 bases from V and 1 base from J; junction bases left unmatched: 12. The CDR3 spans 18 residues. The CDR3, as DNA: TGTGCCTGGAGTTCTCTCCGTGGTAGCGGGAGTTCCTACAATGAGCAGTTCTTC. Protein: CAWSSLRGSGSSYNEQFF.

This sequence joins TRBV13 and TRBJ1-4; D perhaps matches TRBD1 (6 bases). V lost 5 bases and J 14 bases, leaving 15 bases between the germline ends. The V gene's germline CDR1 is PRHDT and CDR2 FYEKMQ (reference sequence). This CDR3 spans 12 amino acids. The CDR3, as DNA: TGTGCCAGCAGCGTTGGGGGGCAGGGGCTGTTTTTT. Translation gives CASSVGGQGLFF.

The CDR3 region has the DNA TGTGCCAGCAGCTCGACCAGGGACGGTGAGCAGTACTTC. Translation gives CASSSTRDGEQYF. The chain uses TRBV7-7 and TRBJ2-7; D is possibly TRBD1 or TRBD2 (5 bases each). Germline CDR1 and CDR2: SSHAT and FNYEAQ (reference sequence). Trimming cost V 4 bases and J 7 bases, with 14 bases left between them. The CDR3 contains 13 residues.

This clone has just one count. The V call is TRBV10-3, the J call TRBJ2-5, with 12 bases lining up with TRBD2. V lost 3 bases to trimming and J lost 1 base; unmatched junction nucleotides: 9. Germline assignment: CDR1 ENHRY and CDR2 SYGVKD. The CDR3 is 18 amino acids. DNA of the CDR3: TGTGCCATCAGTGAAGGCGTACTAGCGGGAGGCCTCCAAGAGACCCAGTACTTC. Translated: CAISEGVLAGGLQETQYF.

This clone occurred a few times. This chain connects TRBV6-5 to TRBJ2-3; no firm D call. Germline V lookup: CDR1 MNHEY, CDR2 SVGAGI. V dropped 4 bases and J dropped 3 bases, with 5 bases sitting between them. The CDR3 length is 12 residues. The CDR3 DNA reads as TGTGCCAGCAGTTCACCTACAGATACGCAGTATTTT. Protein: CASSSPTDTQYF.

This clone was detected once. J is TRBJ2-5 and V is TRBV2; no reliable D call. In germline, CDR1 is SNHLY, CDR2 FYNNEI. V gave up 6 bases and J gave up 5 bases, with 16 bases separating them. The CDR3 spans 14 residues. CDR3 sequence reads: CASRTRAAEETQYF. CDR3 nucleotides: TGTGCCAGCAGGACCCGGGCGGCCGAGGAGACCCAGTACTTC.

The J gene is TRBJ2-1, the V gene TRBV13; D unresolved. Germline V gives CDR1 PRHDT, CDR2 FYEKMQ (reference sequence). Trimming stripped 5 bases from V and 6 bases from J, with 8 bases between. This CDR3 contains 12 residues. The CDR3: CASSLASNEQFF. CDR3 nucleotides: TGTGCCAGCAGCCTTGCAAGCAATGAGCAGTTCTTC. Drawing the rest from reference TRBV13 and TRBJ2-1, the complete variable domain is AAGVIQSPRHLIKEKRETATLKCYPIPRHDTVYWYQQGPGQDPQFLISFYEKMQSDKGSIPDRFSAQQFSDYHSELNMSSLELGDSALYFCASSLASNEQFFGPGTRLTVL.

The chain recombines TRBV7-9 with TRBJ2-1, with no clear D. The V end lost 2 bases, the J end lost 7 bases, and 6 bases lay between the germline ends. CDR1 is SEHNR and CDR2 is FQNEAQ in the germline V gene (reference sequence). CDR3 size: 12 residues. CDR3: CASSLMGNEQFF. The CDR3 region has the DNA TGTGCCAGCAGCTTAATGGGTAATGAGCAGTTCTTC.

This sequence joins TRBV6-6 and TRBJ1-3; D is undetermined. The germline V gene has CDR1 MNHNY and CDR2 SVGAGI (reference sequence). Deletions cut 6 bases from V and 0 bases from J, with 12 bases between. This CDR3 comprises 15 residues. CDR3 DNA sequence: TGTGCCAGCAGATTCTATACAGTCTCTGGAAACACCATATATTTT. It translates to CASRFYTVSGNTIYF.

Only a few counts were recorded for this clone. This chain joins TRBV7-9 and TRBJ2-6, with D possibly TRBD1 on 5 matching bases. Deletions cut 2 bases from V and 4 bases from J, with 18 bases between. The germline V gene has CDR1 SEHNR and CDR2 FQNEAQ (reference sequence). The CDR3 has 18 amino acids. The CDR3 DNA reads as TGTGCCAGCAGCTTAACTCGAAGGGGTCTCTTCGGGGCCAACGTCCTGACTTTC. This translates into CASSLTRRGLFGANVLTF. The variable domain in full, with the rest retrieved from reference TRBV7-9 and TRBJ2-6, is DTGVSQNPRHKITKRGQNVTFRCDPISEHNRLYWYRQTLGQGPEFLTYFQNEAQLEKSRLLSDRFSAERPKGSFSTLEIQRTEQGDSAMYLCASSLTRRGLFGANVLTFGAGSRLTVL.

Only one count was recorded for this clone. The chain employs TRBV7-3 and TRBJ2-3; no reliable D call. The V gene lost 2 bases and the J gene lost 3 bases, with 12 bases spanning the gap. Germline V lookup: CDR1 SGHTA, CDR2 FQGTGA. The CDR3 length is 15 residues. Here the CDR3 DNA reads TGTGCCAGCAGCTTAGGGTACCTTAGAACAGATACGCAGTATTTT. This translates into CASSLGYLRTDTQYF.

The chain recombines TRBV7-3 with TRBJ1-5; D possibly corresponds to TRBD1 (6 bases). V was cut by 3 bases and J by 4 bases, with 19 bases left in between. The CDR3 runs to 17 residues. The germline gives CDR1 SGHTA, CDR2 FQGTGA. DNA for the CDR3: TGTGCCAGCAGCTTCCAACATGGGGGCTTCAAAAATCAGCCCCAGCATTTT. Amino acids: CASSFQHGGFKNQPQHF. The variable domain in full, with the rest retrieved from reference TRBV7-3 and TRBJ1-5, is GAGVSQTPSNKVTEKGKYVELRCDPISGHTALYWYRQSLGQGPEFLIYFQGTGAADDSGLPNDRFFAVRPEGSVSTLKIQRTERGDSAVYLCASSFQHGGFKNQPQHFGDGTRLSIL.

The CDR3 spells CASSYRAQETQYF. The CDR3 nucleotides are TGTGCCAGCAGTTACCGCGCGCAAGAGACCCAGTACTTC. This chain joins TRBV28 and TRBJ2-5; no clear D gene. V lost 4 bases, J lost 2 bases, and 8 bases lay in between. This CDR3 has 13 amino acids. CDR1 and CDR2 from the germline V gene are MDHEN and SYDVKM.